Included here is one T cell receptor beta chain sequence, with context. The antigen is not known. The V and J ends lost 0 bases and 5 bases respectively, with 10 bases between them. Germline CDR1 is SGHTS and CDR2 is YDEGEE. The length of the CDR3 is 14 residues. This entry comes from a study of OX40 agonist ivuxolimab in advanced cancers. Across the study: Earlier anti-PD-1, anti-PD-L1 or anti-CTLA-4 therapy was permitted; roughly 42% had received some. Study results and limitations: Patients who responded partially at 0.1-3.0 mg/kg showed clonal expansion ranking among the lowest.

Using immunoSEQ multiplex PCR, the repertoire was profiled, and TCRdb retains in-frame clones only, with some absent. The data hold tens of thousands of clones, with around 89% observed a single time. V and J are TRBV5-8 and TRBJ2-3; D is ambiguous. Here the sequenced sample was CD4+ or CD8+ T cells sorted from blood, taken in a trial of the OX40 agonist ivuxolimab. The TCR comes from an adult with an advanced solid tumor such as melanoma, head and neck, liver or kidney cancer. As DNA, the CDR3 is TGTGCCAGCAGCTTGGAGACCCCGGTAGATACGCAGTATTTT. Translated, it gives CASSLETPVDTQYF. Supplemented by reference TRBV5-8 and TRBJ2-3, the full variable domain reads EAGVTQSPTHLIKTRGQQATLRCSPISGHTSVYWYQQALGLGLQFLLWYDEGEERNRGNFPPRFSGRQFPNYSSELNVNALELEDSALYLCASSLETPVDTQYFGPGTRLTVL.